This T cell receptor (beta chain) was recovered during a study of vaccination and CD4 T cells after COVID-19. Study in general: Each control was exposed to a CEFX pool, an HIV-1 Nef pool, or no peptide at all.

Treatment: roughly ten-day PBMC culture with coronavirus spike peptide pools or control peptides (ViraFEST assay). Cultured CD4+ T-cell DNA underwent Oncomine TCR Beta short-read sequencing. Each CDR3 protein is one row after TCRdb ran MiXCR on the PCR reads. The table records 20,000 to 25,000 distinct CDR3 sequences, 35% to 55% of them present only once. Per the germline V gene, CDR1 is SGHNT and CDR2 is YENEEA. The CDR3 is made up of 19 amino acids. Trimming removed 2 bases from V and 4 bases from J; junction bases left unmatched: 12. A note on this clonotype: No antigen is known for it.

The V call is TRBV11-3, the J call TRBJ2-2; 11 bases are a match to TRBD1. The clonotype comes from a human donor who had recovered from COVID-19. The sample comprised CD4+ T cells from blood, cultured in vitro. CDR3 nucleotide sequence: TGTGCCAGCAGCTTATTTGGGACAGGGGGAGTCCGAGGCACCGGGGAGCTGTTTTTT. Its protein product is CASSLFGTGGVRGTGELFF.